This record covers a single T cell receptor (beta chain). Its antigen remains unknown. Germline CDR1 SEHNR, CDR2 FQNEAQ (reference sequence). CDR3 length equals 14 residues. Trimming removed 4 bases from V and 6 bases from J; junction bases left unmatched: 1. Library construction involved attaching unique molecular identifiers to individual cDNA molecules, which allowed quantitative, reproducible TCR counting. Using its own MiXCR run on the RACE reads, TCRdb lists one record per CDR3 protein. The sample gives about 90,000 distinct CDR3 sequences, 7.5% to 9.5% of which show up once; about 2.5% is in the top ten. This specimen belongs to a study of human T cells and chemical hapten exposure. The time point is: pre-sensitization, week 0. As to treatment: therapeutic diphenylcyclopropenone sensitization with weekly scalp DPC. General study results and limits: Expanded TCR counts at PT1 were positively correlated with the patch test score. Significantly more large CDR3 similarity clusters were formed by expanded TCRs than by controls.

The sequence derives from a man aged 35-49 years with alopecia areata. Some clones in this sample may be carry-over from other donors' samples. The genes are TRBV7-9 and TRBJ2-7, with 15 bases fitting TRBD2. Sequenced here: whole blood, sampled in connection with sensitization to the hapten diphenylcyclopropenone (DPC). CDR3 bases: TGTGCCAGCAGCTGGGGACTAGCGGGAGGCGAGCAGTACTTC. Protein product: CASSWGLAGGEQYF.